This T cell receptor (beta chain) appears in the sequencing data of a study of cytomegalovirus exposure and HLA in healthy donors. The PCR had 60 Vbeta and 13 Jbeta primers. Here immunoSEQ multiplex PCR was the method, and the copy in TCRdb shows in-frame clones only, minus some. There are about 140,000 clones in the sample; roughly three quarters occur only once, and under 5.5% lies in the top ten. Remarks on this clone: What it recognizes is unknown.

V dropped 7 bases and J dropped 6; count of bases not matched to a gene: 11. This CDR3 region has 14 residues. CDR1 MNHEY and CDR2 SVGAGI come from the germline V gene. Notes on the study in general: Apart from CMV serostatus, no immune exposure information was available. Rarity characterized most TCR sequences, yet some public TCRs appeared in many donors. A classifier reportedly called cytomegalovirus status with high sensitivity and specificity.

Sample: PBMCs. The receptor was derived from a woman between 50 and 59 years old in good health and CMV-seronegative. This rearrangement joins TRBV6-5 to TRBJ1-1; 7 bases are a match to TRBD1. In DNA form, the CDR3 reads TGTGCCAGCACCCTGGCAGGGGGTAAGGCTGAAGCTTTCTTT. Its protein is CASTLAGGKAEAFF.